This section outlines one T cell receptor (beta chain) sequence together with its context. Its antigen target is currently unknown. The sample holds no much larger clone one base away, and base qualities are not on file. This specimen comes from a study of blood T cells in healthy people across ages (dated by TCRdb to between 2014 and 2017). The study in broad terms: In model experiments, template switching captured roughly one uniquely barcoded TCR beta cDNA molecule for every two T cells. The donors were split into four age groups: young (average around 17 years), middle-aged (over 35), aged (about 56) and long-lived (roughly 77). To avoid experimental bias, donors of different ages were spread randomly across the sequencing lanes. Using the same blood draw, the study looked at two additional independent replicas of 1 million unique cDNA reads for two donors, one aged 18 to 30 and the other aged 80 or older. Using deep sequencing normalized with unique cDNA molecular identifiers, the study measured how TCR beta repertoire diversity changes with age. Study-wide conclusions, independent of this receptor: Conclusive comparison of naive and antigen-experienced compartments was prevented by the profiling of bulk unsorted PBMCs. Estimates of total diversity based on one million sequenced T cells were regarded as lower bounds and as underestimates. Because the CMV infection status of the donors was unknown, age-related changes in expanded clonotypes may potentially have been confounded. As age increased, observed TCR beta diversity per million T cells dropped in a roughly linear way, and a significant reduction was already evident by age about 40. Compared with the aged group, more naive CD4+ T cells, fewer expanded clones and increased TCR diversity were shown by the long-lived group, suggesting age selection. Observed TCR beta diversity correlated strongly with the percentage of naive T cells measured by flow cytometry.

The CDR1 and CDR2 encoded by the germline V gene (reference sequence) are LGHDT and YNNKEL. V is pruned by 1 base and J by 4 bases, leaving 1 base of the junction without a gene match. CDR3 length: 15 amino acids, cysteine to phenylalanine. Only CDR3 DNA is held: 45 bases, read in frame from base 1. Donors were 35 to 40 systemically healthy Caucasian individuals from Russia aged roughly 6 to 90 years. Each donor gave about 9.2 milliliters of peripheral blood, drawn into EDTA-treated Vacutainer tubes. Ficoll-Paque density-gradient centrifugation was used to isolate PBMCs, with at least 7 million obtained per sample. Total RNA, at least 5.5 micrograms per sample, was extracted from PBMCs with Trizol reagent. For every donor, flow cytometry on a PBMC aliquot measured the percentage of naive CD45RAhigh/CD27high T cells. The library was made by 5' RACE. Sequenced using an Illumina HiSeq 2500. A second PCR of roughly 6 to 11 cycles was run with a J-beta primer mix and a sample-barcoded 5' primer. A template-switch 5' adaptor carrying 12 random nucleotides introduced a unique molecular identifier onto each TCR beta cDNA molecule. At least 2.5 million CDR3-containing paired-end reads were obtained from each sample. All of the RNA was converted into first-strand cDNA using the Mint cDNA synthesis kit, with a TRBC-specific oligonucleotide serving as the primer. All cDNA was treated with uracil-DNA glycosylase and then went through a first 18-cycle PCR with the universal primers M1SS and BC2_uni_R. On the authors' methods: Normalization of each sample was performed by random selection of 1 million high-quality reads, each carrying a distinct molecular identifier. Reads sharing molecular identifiers were discarded rather than binned into consensus sequences. MiTCR, with a Q25 quality threshold and the strictest error-elimination algorithm, was used for CDR3 identification, clonotype clustering and error correction. A nonparametric unseen species model with Euler transformation was used to estimate lower-bound total TCR beta diversity. TCRdb handled the public reads itself, with Q25 trimming in fastp and clone calling in MiXCR, and kept productive beta chains. Each CDR3 protein appears once, grouped with its most common genes and DNA. These V and J calls are TCRdb output, not the study's own analysis. For this sample the table gives around 800,000 distinct CDR3 sequences, of which around half were detected only once. Approximately 40% of the sample belongs to the ten largest clones.

The chain couples TRBV3-1 to TRBJ2-5, with TRBD2 identical over 12 junction bases. The sequence came from a man at least 80 years old in good health. Sequencing input: blood. The sequenced DNA: TGTGCCAGCAGCCAAGGGGGACTAGCGGGAGAGACCCAGTACTTC. This codes for CASSQGGLAGETQYF.